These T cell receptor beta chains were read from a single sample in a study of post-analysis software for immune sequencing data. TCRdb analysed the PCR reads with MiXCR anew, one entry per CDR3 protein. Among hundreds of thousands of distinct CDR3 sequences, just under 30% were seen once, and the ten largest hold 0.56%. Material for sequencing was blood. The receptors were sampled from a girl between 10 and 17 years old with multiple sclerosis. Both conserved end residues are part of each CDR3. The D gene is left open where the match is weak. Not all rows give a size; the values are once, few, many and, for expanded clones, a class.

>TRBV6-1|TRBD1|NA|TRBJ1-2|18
TGTGCCAGCAGCTCATCCCCCGGGACAGGGGATTATTGGTTCTCCTACACCTTC
CASSSSPGTGDYWFSYTF
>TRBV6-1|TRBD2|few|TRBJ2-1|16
TGTGCCAGCAGTGAATTCTCTAGCGGGATGTACAATGAGCAGTTCTTC
CASSEFSSGMYNEQFF
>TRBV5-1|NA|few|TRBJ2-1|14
TGCGCCAGCAGCTCCGGGCTGGCCAGCAATGAGCAGTTCTTC
CASSSGLASNEQFF
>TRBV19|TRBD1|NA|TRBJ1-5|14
TGTGCCAGTAGTTTGCAGGGGGCCAATCAGCCCCAGCATTTT
CASSLQGANQPQHF
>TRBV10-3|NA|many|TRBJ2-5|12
TGTGCTTCGGGGTTCAACCAAGAGACCCAGTACTTC
CASGFNQETQYF
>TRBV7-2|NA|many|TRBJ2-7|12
TGTGCCAGCAGCGGTGATCCGAGGGAGCAGTACTTC
CASSGDPREQYF
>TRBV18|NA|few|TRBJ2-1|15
TGTGCCAGCTCACTCAGACAGGGCTCGGAGGGTGAGCAGTTCTTC
CASSLRQGSEGEQFF
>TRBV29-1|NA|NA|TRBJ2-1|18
TGCAGCTCCCCGGGACAACCCTTTGACTTTCCTTCCTACAATGAGCAGTTCTTC
CSSPGQPFDFPSYNEQFF
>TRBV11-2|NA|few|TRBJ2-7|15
TGTGCCAGCAGCTTAGACGAGGAGCTAATCTACGAGCAGTACTTC
CASSLDEELIYEQYF
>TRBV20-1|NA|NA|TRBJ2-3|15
TGCAGTGCTAGAGTCCCGAGACAGCTCACAGATACGCAGTATTTT
CSARVPRQLTDTQYF
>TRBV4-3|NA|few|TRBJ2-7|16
TGCGCCAGCAGCCAGGCCAATGGTCCGGTGAGCTACGAGCAGTACTTC
CASSQANGPVSYEQYF
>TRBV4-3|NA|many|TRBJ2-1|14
TGCGCCAGCAGCTTAAGACAGGATTTTGATGAGCAGTTCTTC
CASSLRQDFDEQFF
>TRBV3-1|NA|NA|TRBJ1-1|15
TGTGCCAGCAGCCATACCGGGGCAGGGCGGACTGAAGCTTTCTTT
CASSHTGAGRTEAFF
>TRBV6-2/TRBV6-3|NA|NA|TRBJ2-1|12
TGTGCCAGCAGGTTGTCAGGGGATGAGCAGTTCTTC
CASRLSGDEQFF
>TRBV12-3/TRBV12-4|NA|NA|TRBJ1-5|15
TGTGCCAGCAGTCCTGACGGACTAGGCAATCAGCCCCAGCATTTT
CASSPDGLGNQPQHF